This T cell receptor (beta chain) was recorded in a study of CD8+CD57+ T cells in acquired aplastic anemia. Study context: Sorted CD4+ and CD8+ cell DNA averaged roughly 3.2 ug. In CD4+ cells, healthy donors produced an average of roughly 11 million reads. Study outcomes and limitations: In CD8+ cells, Simpson's diversity showed no significant difference between patients and controls. Fewer than 35 sequences, all CD8+ CDR3, were shared between patients and controls.

Using genomic DNA as the template, TCR beta VDJ and CDR3 profiling was carried out. A single record per CDR3 protein comes from TCRdb applying MiXCR to the reads. Of about 180,000 distinct CDR3 sequences listed, about half are singletons. This clonotype was counted a few times. Antigen: not known. From germline, CDR1 is ENHRY and CDR2 SYGVKD. This CDR3 comprises 14 residues. Trimming removed 2 bases at V and 1 base at J, with 8 bases between. This TCR was recovered from a human donor in good health. Sequences were obtained from sorted CD4+, CD8+, or CD8+CD57+ T cells (not recorded which) from PBMCs. The chain couples TRBV10-3 to TRBJ1-1; D not resolved. CDR3 protein: CAISERGGNTEAFF. CDR3 sequence (DNA): TGTGCCATCAGTGAGCGGGGAGGGAACACTGAAGCTTTCTTT.